What follows are 12 T cell receptor beta chains derived from one specimen sequenced in a study of metastatic and nonmetastatic thyroid tumors. Each patient came to thyroid surgery without any prior treatment (of any kind). TCRdb used MiXCR to call clones anew from the PCR reads. The sample lists around 19,000 clones; 15% to 20% were seen once. The material sequenced was tumor tissue. These receptors all come from a female donor with papillary thyroid cancer or a benign thyroid nodule (not recorded which). Some clones in this sample may be carry-over from other donors' samples.

This chain connects TRBV27 to TRBJ1-5; D not resolved. Per germline, CDR1 MNHEY and CDR2 SMNVEV (reference sequence). The CDR3 length is 14 residues. The V end was cut by 8 bases, the J end by 5 bases, with 16 bases between. CDR3 region: CASWREGGDQPQHF. The CDR3 nucleotides read TGTGCCAGCTGGAGAGAGGGAGGCGATCAGCCCCAGCATTTT.

The V call is TRBV7-8, the J call TRBJ1-6, with 7 bases aligning to TRBD1. Germline V gene lookup returns CDR1 SGHVS and CDR2 FQNEAQ. With 5 bases clipped from V and 5 bases from J, the junction kept 9 bases outside the gene matches. The CDR3 is made up of 16 amino acids. Written as DNA, the CDR3 is TGTGCCAGCAGCCTTAGCAGGGGGGGCGATAATTCACCCCTCCACTTT. This gives the protein CASSLSRGGDNSPLHF. The full variable domain, in which reference TRBV7-8 and TRBJ1-6 provide the parts outside the CDR3, is GAGVSQSPRYKVAKRGQDVALRCDPISGHVSLFWYQQALGQGPEFLTYFQNEAQLDKSGLPSDRFFAERPEGSVSTLKIQRTQQEDSAVYLCASSLSRGGDNSPLHFGNGTRLTVT.

This clone was counted only a few times. A much larger clone lies a single base off, so this may be a read error. Other DNA sequences within the sample encode an identical CDR3. The chain links TRBV27 to TRBJ1-6; D remains ambiguous. Germline V gene data show CDR1 as MNHEY and CDR2 as SMNVEV (reference sequence). The CDR3 is 16 amino acids. This CDR3 reads CASSLRTPTYNSPLHF. The CDR3 region has the DNA TGTGCCAGCAGTTTACGTACCCCCACCTATAATTCACCCCTACACTTT.

In its sample, this clone was seen many times. This chain links TRBV3-1 with TRBJ2-3, with TRBD2 identical over 10 bases. The CDR3 totals 16 residues. From germline, CDR1 is LGHDT and CDR2 YNNKEL (reference sequence). With V trimmed by 2 bases and J by 3 bases, 5 bases remained unmatched. CDR3 bases: TGTGCCAGCAGCCAACTAGCGGGAGTTGGGACAGATACGCAGTATTTT. As protein: CASSQLAGVGTDTQYF.

This clone was counted ten times or more. The gene calls are TRBV5-1 and TRBJ2-5; the D call may be TRBD1 or TRBD2 (5 bases each). The germline gives CDR1 SGHRS, CDR2 YFSETQ. The CDR3 contains 15 residues. V lost 4 bases and J lost 1, with 14 bases in between. Written as DNA, the CDR3 is TGCGCCAGCAGCCTGGTGAGGGACGGCCAAGAGACCCAGTACTTC. This sequence encodes CASSLVRDGQETQYF. Based on the CDR3 plus reference TRBV5-1 and TRBJ2-5, the full variable domain is KAGVTQTPRYLIKTRGQQVTLSCSPISGHRSVSWYQQTPGQGLQFLFEYFSETQRNKGNFPGRFSGRQFSNSRSEMNVSTLELGDSALYLCASSLVRDGQETQYFGPGTRLLVL.

The chain joins TRBV6-1 to TRBJ1-5, with 8 bases matching TRBD1. The CDR3 loop spans 14 amino acids. Germline lookup yields CDR1 MNHNS and CDR2 SASEGT. J lost 10 bases, V lost 6 bases, and 11 bases had no gene match. The CDR3 region is CASRRTGLLHPQHF. The CDR3 DNA is TGTGCCAGCAGAAGGACAGGGCTTCTACATCCCCAGCATTTT.

This clone has ten or more counts. The J gene is TRBJ1-1, the V gene TRBV6-5; D remains unclear. Trimming removed 2 bases at V and 1 base at J, with 8 bases between. Germline lookup yields CDR1 MNHEY and CDR2 SVGAGI. The CDR3 loop spans 14 amino acids. DNA for the CDR3: TGTGCCAGCAGTTACAAACAGACGAACACTGAAGCTTTCTTT. Its protein is CASSYKQTNTEAFF.

This clone was detected many times. The same CDR3 arises from other DNA sequences in this sample as well. The chain is built from TRBV19 and TRBJ1-3; possibly TRBD1 for D (6 bases). Germline assignment: CDR1 LNHDA and CDR2 SQIVND (reference sequence). Trimming took off 2 bases at V and 4 bases at J, with 18 bases between the two ends. CDR3 length: 17 amino acids. This chain's CDR3 is CASSISFGAGAGNTIYF. The CDR3 nucleotides read TGTGCCAGTAGTATATCGTTTGGTGCAGGGGCCGGAAACACCATATATTTT. Combining the CDR3 with reference TRBV19 and TRBJ1-3 gives the whole variable domain DGGITQSPKYLFRKEGQNVTLSCEQNLNHDAMYWYRQDPGQGLRLIYYSQIVNDFQKGDIAEGYSVSREKKESFPLTVTSAQKNPTAFYLCASSISFGAGAGNTIYFGEGSWLTVV.

This clone has a count of ten or more. The CDR3 DNA reads as TGTGCCAGCAGCTCCGGGACAGGGTGGTCTGAAGCTTTCTTT. It codes for CASSSGTGWSEAFF. The chain recombines TRBV7-9 with TRBJ1-1; 9 bases map to TRBD1. V lost 4 bases and J lost 6; bases outside the gene matches: 6. The V gene's germline CDR1 is SEHNR and CDR2 FQNEAQ (reference sequence). There are 14 residues in the CDR3.

This clone was recorded many times. The chain links TRBV19 to TRBJ1-2; no clear D gene. From germline, CDR1 is LNHDA and CDR2 SQIVND (reference sequence). The V end lost 5 bases, the J end lost 4 bases, and 14 bases lay between the germline ends. The CDR3 totals 14 residues. The CDR3 DNA reads TGTGCCAGTAGTCCGGCGTGGGTGGCCTATGGCTACACCTTC. Its protein product is CASSPAWVAYGYTF. Drawing the rest from reference TRBV19 and TRBJ1-2, the complete variable domain is DGGITQSPKYLFRKEGQNVTLSCEQNLNHDAMYWYRQDPGQGLRLIYYSQIVNDFQKGDIAEGYSVSREKKESFPLTVTSAQKNPTAFYLCASSPAWVAYGYTFGSGTRLTVV.

As regards this clone: A read error may explain this, as a much larger clone is one base away. The chain joins TRBV20-1 to TRBJ2-3; 9 positions match TRBD2. The germline CDR1 and CDR2 sequences are DFQATT and SNEGSKA (reference sequence). This CDR3 has 17 residues. Trimming removed 5 bases from V and 3 bases from J; junction bases left unmatched: 15. CDR3 coding DNA: TGCAGTGCTTCAGGACTAGCGTGGGGGAAGAGGACAGATACGCAGTATTTT. Its protein product is CSASGLAWGKRTDTQYF.

This clone is labeled as medium-sized. The chain has TRBV5-1 and TRBJ2-1; D possibly corresponds to TRBD2 (7 bases). Germline-derived CDR1 and CDR2 are SGHRS and YFSETQ. The CDR3 consists of 16 residues. The V end was cut by 0 bases, the J end by 4 bases, with 14 bases between. CDR3 DNA: TGCGCCAGCAGCTTGGAGGGCGGGGGCCCTTACAATGAGCAGTTCTTC. The encoded protein is CASSLEGGGPYNEQFF.